This T cell receptor (beta chain) was found in a study of blood T cell repertoires in COVID-19. Overall study: Donors in the United States, Italy and Spain gave samples during acute or convalescent COVID-19.

As regards this clone: Being one base from a much bigger clone, this may be a read error.

Using immunoSEQ multiplex PCR, the repertoire was profiled, and TCRdb retains in-frame clones only, with some absent. The sample contains about 140,000 clones, approximately 89% of which appear only once. The CDR3 loop spans 14 amino acids. CDR1 is SEHNR and CDR2 is FQNEAQ in the germline V gene (reference sequence). Losses at the gene ends were 5 bases for V and 1 base for J; bases not matched to a gene: 3. The sample taken for sequencing was peripheral blood. The V call is TRBV7-9, the J call TRBJ1-1; TRBD1 matches at 8 bases. The TCR was taken from a man in his fifties or sixties with active or convalescent COVID-19. CDR3 in DNA: TGTGCCAGCAGCCCGACAGGGGAGAACACTGAAGCTTTCTTT. It codes for CASSPTGENTEAFF.